This section outlines one TCR beta chain sequence together with its context. There are 13 residues in the CDR3. Germline V gives CDR1 LNHNV, CDR2 YYDKDF (reference sequence). Trimming stripped 6 bases from V and 4 bases from J, with 7 bases between. The data originate from a study of T cell responses to AZD1222 COVID-19 vaccine. Some clones are missing from TCRdb's copy, which holds only in-frame ones; the method was immunoSEQ multiplex PCR. This sample carries roughly 150,000 clones, roughly 92% of them seen once, and the ten largest clones take over 1.5%. The clonotype comes from an adult in good health. The specimen was peripheral blood, collected on day 0 of AZD1222 vaccination. This chain links TRBV15 with TRBJ1-6; D uncertain. In nucleotides, the CDR3 is TGTGCCACCAGGTCAGGTTATAATTCACCCCTCCACTTT. Translation: CATRSGYNSPLHF.